The 4 T cell receptor beta chains below all came from one sample that was sequenced in a study of T cell responses to AZD1222 COVID-19 vaccine. This table comes from immunoSEQ multiplex PCR, and its TCRdb copy is limited to in-frame clones, with some not included. The sample has 60,000 to 75,000 clones, roughly 89% seen once. The sequenced sample was peripheral blood, obtained on day 0 of AZD1222 vaccination. Receptor source: an adult in good health.

This rearrangement joins TRBV15 to TRBJ1-2; tentatively, D is TRBD1 (6 bases). This CDR3 region has 14 residues. Germline V lookup: CDR1 LNHNV, CDR2 YYDKDF (reference sequence). Trimming took 4 bases from V and 4 from J, leaving 13 bases between them. CDR3 loop: CATSIRQAGYGYTF. DNA of the CDR3: TGTGCCACCAGCATTAGACAGGCGGGCTATGGCTACACCTTC.

This chain uses TRBV5-4 with TRBJ1-1; no definite D call. Germline V CDR1 and CDR2: SGHNT, YYREEE (reference sequence). The CDR3 is 14 residues long. V was trimmed by 5 bases and J by 4 bases, leaving 15 bases between them. CDR3 loop: CASSSEQWGTEAFF. CDR3 nucleotides: TGTGCCAGCAGTTCTGAACAATGGGGCACTGAAGCTTTCTTT.

This CDR3 reads CASSVGVSPRTGELFF. DNA of the CDR3: TGTGCCAGCAGCGTAGGTGTCTCACCTAGAACCGGGGAGCTGTTTTTT. The chain uses TRBV9 and TRBJ2-2; D not certain. The V end lost 0 bases, the J end lost 5 bases, and 14 bases lay between the germline ends. Germline assignment: CDR1 SGDLS and CDR2 YYNGEE. The CDR3 extends over 16 amino acids. Based on the CDR3 plus reference TRBV9 and TRBJ2-2, the full variable domain is DSGVTQTPKHLITATGQRVTLRCSPRSGDLSVYWYQQSLDQGLQFLIQYYNGEERAKGNILERFSAQQFPDLHSELNLSSLELGDSALYFCASSVGVSPRTGELFFGEGSRLTVL.

The chain uses TRBV3-1 (or the pseudogene TRBV3-2) and TRBJ1-3; D is perhaps TRBD1 (5 bases). CDR1 is LGHDT and CDR2 is YNNKEL in the germline V gene (reference sequence). The CDR3 extends over 15 amino acids. V was clipped by 3 bases and J by 0 bases, with 9 bases between them. CDR3 sequence reads: CASSQGRLSGNTIYF. CDR3 bases: TGTGCCAGCAGCCAGGGACGCCTCTCTGGAAACACCATATATTTT.